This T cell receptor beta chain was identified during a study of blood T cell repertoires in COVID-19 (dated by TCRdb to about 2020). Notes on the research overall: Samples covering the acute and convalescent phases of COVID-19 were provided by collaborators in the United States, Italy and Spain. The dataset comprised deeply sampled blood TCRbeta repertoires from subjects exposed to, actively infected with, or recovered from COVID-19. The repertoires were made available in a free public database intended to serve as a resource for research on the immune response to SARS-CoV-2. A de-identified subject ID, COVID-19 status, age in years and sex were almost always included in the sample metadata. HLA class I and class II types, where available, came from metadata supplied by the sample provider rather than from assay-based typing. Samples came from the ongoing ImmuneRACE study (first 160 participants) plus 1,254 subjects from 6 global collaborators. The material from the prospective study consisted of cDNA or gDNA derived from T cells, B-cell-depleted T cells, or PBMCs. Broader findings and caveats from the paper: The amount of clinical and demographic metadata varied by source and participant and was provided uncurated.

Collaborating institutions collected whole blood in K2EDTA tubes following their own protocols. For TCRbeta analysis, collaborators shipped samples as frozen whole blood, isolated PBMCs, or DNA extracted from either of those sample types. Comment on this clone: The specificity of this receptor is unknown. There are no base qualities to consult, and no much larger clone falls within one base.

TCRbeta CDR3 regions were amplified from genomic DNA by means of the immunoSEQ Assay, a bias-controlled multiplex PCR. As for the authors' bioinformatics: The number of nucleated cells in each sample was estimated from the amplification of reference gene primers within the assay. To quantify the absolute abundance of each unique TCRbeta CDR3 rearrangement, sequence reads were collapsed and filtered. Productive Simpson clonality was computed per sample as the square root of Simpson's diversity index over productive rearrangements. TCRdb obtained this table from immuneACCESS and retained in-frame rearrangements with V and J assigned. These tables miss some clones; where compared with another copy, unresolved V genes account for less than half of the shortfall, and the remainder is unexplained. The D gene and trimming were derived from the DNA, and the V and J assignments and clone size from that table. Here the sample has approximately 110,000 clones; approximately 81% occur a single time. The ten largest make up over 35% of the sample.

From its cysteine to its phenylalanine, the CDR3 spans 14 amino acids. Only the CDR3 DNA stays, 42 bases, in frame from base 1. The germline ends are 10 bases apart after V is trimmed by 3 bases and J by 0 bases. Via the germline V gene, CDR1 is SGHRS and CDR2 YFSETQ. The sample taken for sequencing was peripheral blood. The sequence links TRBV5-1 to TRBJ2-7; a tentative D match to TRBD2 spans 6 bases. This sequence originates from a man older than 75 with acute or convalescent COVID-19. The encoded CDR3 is CASSWGTDSYEQYF. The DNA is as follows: TGCGCCAGCAGCTGGGGGACTGACTCCTACGAGCAGTACTTC.